This T cell receptor beta chain was identified in a study of CD4 T cells in relation to SARS-CoV-2 and coronaviruses. The V gene lost 6 bases and the J gene lost 3 bases, with 9 bases spanning the gap. The CDR3 has 12 amino acids. Overall study results and limits: Around 62% of donors had memory CD4+ clonotypes crossrecognizing SARS-CoV-2 and common cold coronavirus spike.

TCRdb keeps only in-frame clones here, not all; method: immunoSEQ multiplex PCR. There are approximately 50,000 clones in the sample; about 91% occur only once, and about 0.4% lies in the top ten. In regard to this clone: The antigen remains undetermined.

This chain joins TRBV12-3 or TRBV12-4 and TRBJ2-7; D uncertain. Sequencing was carried out using naive CD4+ T cells from PBMCs. Subset described: naive CD4+ T cells isolated by negative enrichment. The source is an adult with COVID-19. This chain's CDR3 is CASRGRRYEQYF. CDR3 coding DNA: TGTGCCAGCAGAGGTCGGCGCTACGAGCAGTACTTC.